This is a list of T cell receptor beta chains from one sample in a study of cytomegalovirus exposure and HLA in healthy donors. Repertoires were generated with immunoSEQ multiplex PCR, while TCRdb's copy carries only in-frame clones and drops some. Of around 100,000 clones listed, around two thirds are singletons. The sample taken for sequencing was PBMCs. The source of these receptors is a man aged 25-45 years in good health and CMV-seropositive. Each CDR3 is given without its conserved first and last residue. Each record gives: J gene, V gene, CDR3 protein.

>TRBJ1-5|TRBV5-1
ASSTSADQPQH
>TRBJ1-1|TRBV30
AWTGFRNTEAF
>TRBJ1-2|TRBV10-3
AISEGTGANGYT
>TRBJ2-5|TRBV30
AWTPSRTSGRFGETQY
>TRBJ2-2|TRBV6-6
ASTIGGVAGELF
>TRBJ2-3|TRBV27
ASSLGLQIDTQY
>TRBJ2-7|TRBV2
ASSPSDRVRYEQY
>TRBJ1-2|TRBV21-1
ASSKVESGREDYGYT
>.|TRBV27
ASSDQSGGAYEQY
>TRBJ2-1|TRBV7-2
ASRSPGLAAYEQF
>TRBJ2-5|TRBV19
ASSALAGQQETQY
>TRBJ2-3|TRBV5-6
ASSSSGGMDTQY
>TRBJ2-5|TRBV5-1
ASSLARGSQETQY
>TRBJ2-7|TRBV28
ASSLFRWGGGEQY
>TRBJ2-3|TRBV2
ASSGRLAAALGTQY
>TRBJ1-6|TRBV2
ASSGTGDNSPLH
>TRBJ2-2|TRBV6-6
ASRTGGMNTGELF
>TRBJ2-7|TRBV11-2
ASSLVPAYEQY
>TRBJ2-2|TRBV4-1
ASSHPGHGTGELF
>TRBJ2-1|TRBV13
ASSLTEGAKNEQF
>TRBJ2-3|TRBV9
ASSAVGGAMGITQY
>TRBJ2-7|TRBV4-1
ASSRLGGAAEQY
>TRBJ1-1|TRBV2
ASSLYTGGTEAF
>TRBJ2-3|TRBV6-1
ASIRMDGMNTQY
>TRBJ1-4|TRBV27
ASSSHSYTYNEKLF
>TRBJ1-2|TRBV6-4
ASSDRVGASYGYT
>TRBJ1-5|TRBV28
ASSIRLTAGNQPQH
>TRBJ2-7|TRBV25-1
ASSSTGLTPYEQY
>TRBJ1-2|TRBV30
AWSVRPSNYGYT
>TRBJ1-1|TRBV5-1
ASSPVVGVNTEAF
>TRBJ1-3|TRBV4-1
ASSQGSLGLVGNTIY
>TRBJ2-3|TRBV2
ASATSGYTDTQY
>TRBJ2-5|TRBV19
ASSSGLAGQETQY
>TRBJ2-1|TRBV10-1
ATSGVRLYNEQF
>TRBJ2-7|TRBV29-1
SVGGGLEQY
>TRBJ1-5|TRBV2
ATRIDGNQPQH
>TRBJ2-1|TRBV9
ASSAPRYEQF
>TRBJ1-3|TRBV6-1
ASSEAGAGNTIY
>TRBJ2-3|TRBV5-6
ASRPVGGLADTQY
>TRBJ2-3|TRBV5-1
ASSFRDFSLDTQY
>.|TRBV6-1
ASSGRVAIPYEQY
>TRBJ1-1|TRBV6-5
ASSQAGGVNTEAF
>TRBJ1-1|TRBV7-2
ASSLIRNTEAF
>TRBJ1-6|TRBV5-4
ASSLTDYNSPLH
>TRBJ1-4|TRBV6-5
ASRGTPATNEKLF